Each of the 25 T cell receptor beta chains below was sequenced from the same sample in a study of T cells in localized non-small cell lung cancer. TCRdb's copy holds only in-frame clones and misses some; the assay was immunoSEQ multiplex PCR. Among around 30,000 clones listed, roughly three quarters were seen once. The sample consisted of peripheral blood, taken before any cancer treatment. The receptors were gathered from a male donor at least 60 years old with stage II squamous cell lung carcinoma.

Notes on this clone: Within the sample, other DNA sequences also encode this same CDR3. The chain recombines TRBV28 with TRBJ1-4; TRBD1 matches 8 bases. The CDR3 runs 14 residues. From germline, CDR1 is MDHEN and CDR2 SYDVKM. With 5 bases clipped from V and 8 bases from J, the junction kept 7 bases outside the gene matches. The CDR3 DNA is TGTGCCAGCAGTCTCGACAGGGGTCGCGAAAAACTGTTTTTT. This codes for CASSLDRGREKLFF.

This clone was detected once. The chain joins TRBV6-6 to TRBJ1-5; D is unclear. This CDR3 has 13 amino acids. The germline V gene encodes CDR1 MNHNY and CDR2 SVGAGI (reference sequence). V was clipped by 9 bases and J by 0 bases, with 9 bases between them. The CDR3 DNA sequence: TGTGCCAGTAAGACGGATAGCAATCAGCCCCAGCATTTT. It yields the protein CASKTDSNQPQHF.

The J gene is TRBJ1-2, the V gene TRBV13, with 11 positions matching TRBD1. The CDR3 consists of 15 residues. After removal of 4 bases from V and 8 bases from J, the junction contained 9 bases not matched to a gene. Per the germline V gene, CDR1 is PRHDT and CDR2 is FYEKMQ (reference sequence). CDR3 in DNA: TGTGCCAGCAGCTCAGGACAGGGGGCTCTCGGAGGCTACACCTTC. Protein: CASSSGQGALGGYTF.

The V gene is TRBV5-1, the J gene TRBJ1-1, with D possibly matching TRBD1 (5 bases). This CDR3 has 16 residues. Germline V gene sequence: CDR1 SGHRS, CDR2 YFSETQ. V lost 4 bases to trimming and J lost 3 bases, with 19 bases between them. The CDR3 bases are TGCGCCAGCAGCCCGAAAACGGGGGGAGTCGACACTGAAGCTTTCTTT. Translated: CASSPKTGGVDTEAFF.

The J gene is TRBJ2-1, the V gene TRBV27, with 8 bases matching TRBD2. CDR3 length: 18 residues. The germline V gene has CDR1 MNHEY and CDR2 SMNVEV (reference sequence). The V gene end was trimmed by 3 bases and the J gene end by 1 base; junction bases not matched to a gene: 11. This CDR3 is CASSFLSGAGASYNEQFF. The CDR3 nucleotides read TGTGCCAGCAGTTTCCTCTCGGGAGCGGGAGCGTCCTACAATGAGCAGTTCTTC.

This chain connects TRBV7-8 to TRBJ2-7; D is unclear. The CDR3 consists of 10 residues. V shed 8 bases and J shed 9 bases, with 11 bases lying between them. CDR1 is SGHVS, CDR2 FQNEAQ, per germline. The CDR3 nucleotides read TGTGCCAGCGGAATGGATGTGCAGTACTTC. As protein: CASGMDVQYF.

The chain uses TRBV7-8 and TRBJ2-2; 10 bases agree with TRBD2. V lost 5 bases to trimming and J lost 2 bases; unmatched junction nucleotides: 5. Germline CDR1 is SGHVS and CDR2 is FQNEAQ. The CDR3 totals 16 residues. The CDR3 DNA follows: TGTGCCAGCAGCCCCCGGACTAGCGGAAACACCGGGGAGCTGTTTTTT. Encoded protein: CASSPRTSGNTGELFF.

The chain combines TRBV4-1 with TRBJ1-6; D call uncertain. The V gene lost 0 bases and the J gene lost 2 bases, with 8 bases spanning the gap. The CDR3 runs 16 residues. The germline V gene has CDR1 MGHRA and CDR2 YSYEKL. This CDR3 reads CASSQDAGTYNSPLHF. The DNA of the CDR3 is TGCGCCAGCAGCCAAGATGCGGGGACCTATAATTCACCCCTCCACTTT.

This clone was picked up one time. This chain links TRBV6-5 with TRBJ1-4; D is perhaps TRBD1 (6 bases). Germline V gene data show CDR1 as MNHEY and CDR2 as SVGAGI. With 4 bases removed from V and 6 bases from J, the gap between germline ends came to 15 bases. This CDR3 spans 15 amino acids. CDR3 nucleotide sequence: TGTGCCAGCAGTTCTCTCGGGGGCCGATATGAAAAACTGTTTTTT. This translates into CASSSLGGRYEKLFF.

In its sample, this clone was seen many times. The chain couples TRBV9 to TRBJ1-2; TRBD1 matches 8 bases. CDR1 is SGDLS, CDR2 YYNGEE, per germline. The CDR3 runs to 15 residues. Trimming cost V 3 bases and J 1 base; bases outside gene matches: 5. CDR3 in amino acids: CASSARTGINYGYTF. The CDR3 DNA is TGTGCCAGCAGCGCCCGGACAGGGATTAACTATGGCTACACCTTC.

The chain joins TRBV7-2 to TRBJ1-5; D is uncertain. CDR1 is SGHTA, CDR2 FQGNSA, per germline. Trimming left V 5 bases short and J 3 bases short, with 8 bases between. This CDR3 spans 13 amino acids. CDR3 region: CASSPRPNQPQHF. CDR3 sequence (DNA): TGTGCCAGCAGCCCCCGCCCCAATCAGCCCCAGCATTTT.

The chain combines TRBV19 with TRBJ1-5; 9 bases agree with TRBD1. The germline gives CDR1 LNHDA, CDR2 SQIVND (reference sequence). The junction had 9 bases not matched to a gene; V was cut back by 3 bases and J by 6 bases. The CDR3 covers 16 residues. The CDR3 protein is CASSISPGQGRQPQHF. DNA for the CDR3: TGTGCCAGTAGTATTTCTCCGGGACAGGGACGTCAGCCCCAGCATTTT.

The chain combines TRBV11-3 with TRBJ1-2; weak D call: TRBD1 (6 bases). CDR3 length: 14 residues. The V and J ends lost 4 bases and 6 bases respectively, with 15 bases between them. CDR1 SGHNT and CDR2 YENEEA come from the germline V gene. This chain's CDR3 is CASSSGTKKDGYTF. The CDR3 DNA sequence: TGTGCCAGCAGCTCCGGGACAAAAAAGGATGGCTACACCTTC.

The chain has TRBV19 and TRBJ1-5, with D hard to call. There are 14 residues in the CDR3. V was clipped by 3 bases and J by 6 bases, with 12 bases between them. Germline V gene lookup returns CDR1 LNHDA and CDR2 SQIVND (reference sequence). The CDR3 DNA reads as TGTGCCAGTAGTATTAGGCAGAGCGCTCAGCCCCAGCATTTT. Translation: CASSIRQSAQPQHF.

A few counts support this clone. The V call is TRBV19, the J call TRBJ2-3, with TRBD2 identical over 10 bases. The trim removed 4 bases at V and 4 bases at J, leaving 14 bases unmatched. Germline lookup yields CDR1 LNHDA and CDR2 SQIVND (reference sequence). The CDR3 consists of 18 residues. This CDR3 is CASSRGEAGGLRADTQYF. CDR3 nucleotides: TGTGCCAGTAGTAGGGGTGAAGCGGGAGGGCTAAGGGCAGATACGCAGTATTTT.

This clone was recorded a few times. The CDR3 spells CAWGTTGGQDEQYF. In DNA, the CDR3 is TGTGCCTGGGGGACGACAGGGGGGCAGGACGAGCAGTACTTC. The gene calls are TRBV30 and TRBJ2-7; 9 nucleotides line up with TRBD1. The CDR3 runs to 14 residues. V lost 5 bases to trimming and J lost 5 bases; unmatched junction nucleotides: 10. CDR1 is GTSNPN, CDR2 SVGIG, per germline (reference sequence).

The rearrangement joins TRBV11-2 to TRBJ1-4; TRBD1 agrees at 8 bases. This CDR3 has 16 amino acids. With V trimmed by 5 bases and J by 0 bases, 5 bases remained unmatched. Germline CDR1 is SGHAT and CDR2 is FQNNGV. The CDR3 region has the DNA TGTGCCAGCAGCCCAGGGGGCCCGACAACTAATGAAAAACTGTTTTTT. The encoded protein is CASSPGGPTTNEKLFF.

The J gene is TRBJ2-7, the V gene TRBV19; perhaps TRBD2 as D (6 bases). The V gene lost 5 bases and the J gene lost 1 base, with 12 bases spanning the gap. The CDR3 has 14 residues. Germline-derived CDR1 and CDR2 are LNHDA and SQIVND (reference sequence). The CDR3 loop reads CASSPGLGSYEQYF. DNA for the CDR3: TGTGCCAGTAGTCCGGGACTGGGTTCCTACGAGCAGTACTTC.

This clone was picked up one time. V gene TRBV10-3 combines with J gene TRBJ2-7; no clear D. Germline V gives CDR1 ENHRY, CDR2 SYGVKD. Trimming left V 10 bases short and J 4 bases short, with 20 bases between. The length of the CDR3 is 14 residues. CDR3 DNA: TGTGCCAGCAGACCCGCCCCCGGCCCTTACGAGCAGTACTTC. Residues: CASRPAPGPYEQYF.

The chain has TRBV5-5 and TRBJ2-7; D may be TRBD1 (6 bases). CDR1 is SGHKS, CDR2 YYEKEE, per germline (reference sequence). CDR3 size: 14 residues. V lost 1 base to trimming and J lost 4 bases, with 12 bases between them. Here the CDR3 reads CASSLQGPSYEQYF. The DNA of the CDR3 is TGTGCCAGCAGCTTGCAGGGGCCATCTTACGAGCAGTACTTC.

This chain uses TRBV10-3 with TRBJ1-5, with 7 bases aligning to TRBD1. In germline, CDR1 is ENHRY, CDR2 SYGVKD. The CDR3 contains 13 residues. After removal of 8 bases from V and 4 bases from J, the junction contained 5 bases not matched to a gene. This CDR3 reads CAIHRDRNQPQHF. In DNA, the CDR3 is TGTGCCATCCACCGGGACAGAAATCAGCCCCAGCATTTT.

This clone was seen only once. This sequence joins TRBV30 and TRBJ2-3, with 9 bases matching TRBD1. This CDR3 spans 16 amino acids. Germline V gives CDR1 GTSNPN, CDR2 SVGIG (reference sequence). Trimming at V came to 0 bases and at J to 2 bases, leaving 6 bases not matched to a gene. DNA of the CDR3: TGTGCCTGGAGTGTCGCCGGGACAGGGACCACAGATACGCAGTATTTT. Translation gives CAWSVAGTGTTDTQYF.

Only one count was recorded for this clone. The CDR3 sequence: CASSAPGQGGTEAFF. CDR3 nucleotides: TGTGCCAGCTCAGCTCCGGGACAAGGTGGGACTGAAGCTTTCTTT. J is TRBJ1-1 and V is TRBV18; a weak D match, TRBD1 (6 bases). V dropped 5 bases and J dropped 5 bases, with 18 bases sitting between them. Germline V gene sequence: CDR1 KGHSH, CDR2 LQKENI. This CDR3 region has 15 residues.

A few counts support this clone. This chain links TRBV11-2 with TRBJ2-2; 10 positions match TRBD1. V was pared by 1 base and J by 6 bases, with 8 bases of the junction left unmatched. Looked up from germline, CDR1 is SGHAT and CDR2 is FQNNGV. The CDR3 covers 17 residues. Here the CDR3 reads CASSLAWDRGSPGELFF. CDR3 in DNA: TGTGCCAGCAGCTTAGCGTGGGACAGGGGATCCCCCGGGGAGCTGTTTTTT.

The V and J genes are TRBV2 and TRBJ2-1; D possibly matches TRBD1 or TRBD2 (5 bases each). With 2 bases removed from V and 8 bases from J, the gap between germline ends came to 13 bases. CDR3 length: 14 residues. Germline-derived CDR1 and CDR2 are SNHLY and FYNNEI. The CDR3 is CASSERGVRDEQFF. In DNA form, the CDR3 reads TGTGCCAGCAGTGAACGGGGCGTTAGGGATGAGCAGTTCTTC. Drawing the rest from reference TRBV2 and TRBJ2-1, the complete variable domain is EPEVTQTPSHQVTQMGQEVILRCVPISNHLYFYWYRQILGQKVEFLVSFYNNEISEKSEIFDDQFSVERPDGSNFTLKIRSTKLEDSAMYFCASSERGVRDEQFFGPGTRLTVL.